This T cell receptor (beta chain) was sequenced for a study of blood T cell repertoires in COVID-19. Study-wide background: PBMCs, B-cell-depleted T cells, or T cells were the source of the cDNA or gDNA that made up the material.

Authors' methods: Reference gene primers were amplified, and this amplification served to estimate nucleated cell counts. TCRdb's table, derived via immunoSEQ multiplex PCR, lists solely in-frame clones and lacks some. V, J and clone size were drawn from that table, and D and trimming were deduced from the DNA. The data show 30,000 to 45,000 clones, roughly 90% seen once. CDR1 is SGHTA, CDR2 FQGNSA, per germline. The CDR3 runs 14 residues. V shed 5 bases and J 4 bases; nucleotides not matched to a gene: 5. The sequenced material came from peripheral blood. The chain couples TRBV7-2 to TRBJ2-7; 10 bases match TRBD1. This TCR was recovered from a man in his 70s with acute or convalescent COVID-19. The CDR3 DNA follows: TGTGCCAGCAGCCTTCGACAGGGGGCGTACGAGCAGTACTTC. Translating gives CASSLRQGAYEQYF.